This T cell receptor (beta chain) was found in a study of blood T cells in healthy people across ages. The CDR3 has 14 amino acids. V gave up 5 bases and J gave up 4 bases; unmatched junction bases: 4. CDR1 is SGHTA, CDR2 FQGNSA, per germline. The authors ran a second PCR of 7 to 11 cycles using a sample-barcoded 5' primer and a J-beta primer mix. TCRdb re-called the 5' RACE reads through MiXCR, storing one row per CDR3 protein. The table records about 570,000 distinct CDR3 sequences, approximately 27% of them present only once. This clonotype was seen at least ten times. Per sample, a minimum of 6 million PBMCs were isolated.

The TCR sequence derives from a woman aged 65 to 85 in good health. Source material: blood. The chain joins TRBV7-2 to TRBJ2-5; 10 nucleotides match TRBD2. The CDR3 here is CASSPGLATETQYF. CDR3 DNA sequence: TGTGCCAGCAGCCCGGGACTAGCGACAGAGACCCAGTACTTC.